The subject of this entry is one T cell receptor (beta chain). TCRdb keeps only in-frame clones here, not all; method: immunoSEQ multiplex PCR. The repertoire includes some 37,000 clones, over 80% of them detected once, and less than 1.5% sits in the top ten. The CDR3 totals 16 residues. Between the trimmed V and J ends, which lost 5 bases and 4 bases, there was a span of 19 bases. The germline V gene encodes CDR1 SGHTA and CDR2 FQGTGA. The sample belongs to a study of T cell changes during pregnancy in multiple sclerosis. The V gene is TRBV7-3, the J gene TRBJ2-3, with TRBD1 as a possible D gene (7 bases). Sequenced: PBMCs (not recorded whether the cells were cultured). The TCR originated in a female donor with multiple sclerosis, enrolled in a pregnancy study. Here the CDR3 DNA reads TGTGCCAGCAGCCCGGCAGGGGGGAGCGGCGCAGATACGCAGTATTTT. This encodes CASSPAGGSGADTQYF.